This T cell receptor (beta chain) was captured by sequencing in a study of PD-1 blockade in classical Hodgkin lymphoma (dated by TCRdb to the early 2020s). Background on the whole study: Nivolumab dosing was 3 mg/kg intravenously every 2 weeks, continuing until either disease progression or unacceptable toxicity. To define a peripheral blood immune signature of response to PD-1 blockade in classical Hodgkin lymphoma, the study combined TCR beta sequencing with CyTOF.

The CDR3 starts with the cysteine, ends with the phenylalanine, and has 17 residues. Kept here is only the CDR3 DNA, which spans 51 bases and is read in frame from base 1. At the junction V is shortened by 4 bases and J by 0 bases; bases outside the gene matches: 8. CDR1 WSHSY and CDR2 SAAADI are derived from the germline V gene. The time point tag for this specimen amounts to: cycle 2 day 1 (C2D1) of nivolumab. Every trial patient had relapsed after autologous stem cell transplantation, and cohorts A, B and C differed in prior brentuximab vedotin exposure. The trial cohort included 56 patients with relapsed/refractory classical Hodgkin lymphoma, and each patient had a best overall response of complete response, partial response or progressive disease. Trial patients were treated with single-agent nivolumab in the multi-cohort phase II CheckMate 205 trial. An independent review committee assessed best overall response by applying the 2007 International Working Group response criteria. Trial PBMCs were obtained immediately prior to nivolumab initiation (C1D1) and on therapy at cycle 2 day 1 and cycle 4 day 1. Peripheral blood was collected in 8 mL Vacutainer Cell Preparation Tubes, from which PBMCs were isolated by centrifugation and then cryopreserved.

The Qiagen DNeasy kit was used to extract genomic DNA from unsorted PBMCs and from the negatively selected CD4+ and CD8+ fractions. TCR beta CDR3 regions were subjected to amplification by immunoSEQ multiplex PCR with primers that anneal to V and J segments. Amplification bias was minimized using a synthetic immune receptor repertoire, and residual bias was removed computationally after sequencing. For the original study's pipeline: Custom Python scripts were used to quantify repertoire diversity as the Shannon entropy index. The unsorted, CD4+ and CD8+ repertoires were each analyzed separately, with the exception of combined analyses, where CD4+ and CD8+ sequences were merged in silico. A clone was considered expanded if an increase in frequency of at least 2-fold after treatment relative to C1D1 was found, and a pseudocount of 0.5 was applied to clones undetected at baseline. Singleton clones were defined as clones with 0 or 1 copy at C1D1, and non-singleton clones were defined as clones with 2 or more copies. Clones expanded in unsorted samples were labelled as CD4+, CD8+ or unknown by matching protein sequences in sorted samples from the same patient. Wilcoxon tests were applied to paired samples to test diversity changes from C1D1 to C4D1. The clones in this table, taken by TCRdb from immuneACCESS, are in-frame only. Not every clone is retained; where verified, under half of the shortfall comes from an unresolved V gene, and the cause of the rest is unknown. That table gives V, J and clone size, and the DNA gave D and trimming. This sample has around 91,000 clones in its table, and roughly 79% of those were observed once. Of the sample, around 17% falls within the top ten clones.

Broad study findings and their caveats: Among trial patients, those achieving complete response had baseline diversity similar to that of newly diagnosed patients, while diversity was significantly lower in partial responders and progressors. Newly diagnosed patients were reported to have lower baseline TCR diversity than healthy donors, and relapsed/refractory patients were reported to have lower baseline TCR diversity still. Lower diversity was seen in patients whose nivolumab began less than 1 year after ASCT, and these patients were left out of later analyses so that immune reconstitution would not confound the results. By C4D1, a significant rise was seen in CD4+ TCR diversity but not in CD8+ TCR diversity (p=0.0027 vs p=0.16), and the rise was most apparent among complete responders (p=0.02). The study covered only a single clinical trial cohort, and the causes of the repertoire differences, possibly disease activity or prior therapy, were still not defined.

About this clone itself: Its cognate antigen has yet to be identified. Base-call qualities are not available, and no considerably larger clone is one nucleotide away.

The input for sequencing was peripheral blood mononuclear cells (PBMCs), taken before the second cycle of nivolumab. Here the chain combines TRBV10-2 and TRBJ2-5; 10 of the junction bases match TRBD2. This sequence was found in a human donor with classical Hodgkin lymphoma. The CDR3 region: CASSVGGGLAHQETQYF. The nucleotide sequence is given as TGCGCCAGCAGTGTAGGGGGGGGACTAGCGCACCAAGAGACCCAGTACTTC.